This TCR beta chain was documented in a study of blood T cell repertoires in COVID-19. Study details: From the United States, Italy and Spain came samples of acute and convalescent COVID-19. PBMCs, B-cell-depleted T cells, or T cells provided the cDNA or gDNA that made up the material.

Per the authors' pipeline: Estimation of nucleated cell counts was performed using reference gene primer amplification. Libraries were prepared by immunoSEQ multiplex PCR; TCRdb keeps only in-frame clonotypes and omits some of them. That table supplies the V and J calls and clone size; D and trimming were determined from the DNA. In the table there are approximately 300,000 clones, over 75% of which are singletons. V gave up 0 bases and J gave up 9 bases; unmatched junction bases: 6. The CDR3 spans 14 residues. Germline V CDR1 and CDR2: SGHNT, YYREEE (reference sequence). What was sequenced was peripheral blood. The source of this sequence is a man over 45 with active or convalescent COVID-19. This rearrangement joins TRBV5-4 to TRBJ2-3, with 8 bases aligning to TRBD2. The CDR3 protein is CASSLAGGEETQYF. The CDR3 DNA sequence: TGTGCCAGCAGCTTGGCGGGGGGGGAGGAGACGCAGTATTTT.